This paragraph reports one TCR beta chain. Its antigen is unknown. TCRdb's table, derived via immunoSEQ multiplex PCR, lists solely in-frame clones and lacks some. The sample has about 70,000 clones, 75% to 95% seen once; the top ten hold 3% to 3.5%. Analyses pooled second doses at about 4 or about 12 weeks. CDR3 length: 16 residues. Germline lookup yields CDR1 SGHNT and CDR2 YYREEE (reference sequence). The V segment lost 4 bases and the J segment 8 bases; nucleotides outside the gene matches: 14. This record comes from a study of T cell responses to AZD1222 COVID-19 vaccine. Overall study findings and caveats: The repertoires were collected only after the peak T cell response. Reports indicate that nearly half of spike-specific TCRs are directed at unmutated variant regions. White British donors predominated, females outnumbered males, and clonal diversity was possibly underestimated.

The sample here was peripheral blood, taken 28 days after the second AZD1222 dose. The chain carries TRBV5-4 and TRBJ2-1; 8 bases map to TRBD2. The TCR comes from an adult who received the AZD1222 COVID-19 vaccine. CDR3: CASSPPGLDFAHEQFF. In DNA form, the CDR3 reads TGTGCCAGCAGCCCTCCGGGACTAGATTTTGCTCATGAGCAGTTCTTC.